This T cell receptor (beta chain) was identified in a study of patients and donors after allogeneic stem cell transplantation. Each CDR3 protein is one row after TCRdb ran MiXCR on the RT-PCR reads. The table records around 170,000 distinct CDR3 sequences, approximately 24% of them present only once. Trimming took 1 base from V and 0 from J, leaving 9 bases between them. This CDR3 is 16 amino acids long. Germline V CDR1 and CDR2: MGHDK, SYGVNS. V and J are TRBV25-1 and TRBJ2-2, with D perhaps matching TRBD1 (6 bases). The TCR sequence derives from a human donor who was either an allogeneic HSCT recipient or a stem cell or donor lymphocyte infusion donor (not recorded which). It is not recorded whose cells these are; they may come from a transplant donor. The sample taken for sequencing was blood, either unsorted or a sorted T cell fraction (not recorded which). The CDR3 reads CASSELGQPNTGELFF. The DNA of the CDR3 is TGTGCCAGCAGTGAATTAGGACAGCCGAACACCGGGGAGCTGTTTTTT. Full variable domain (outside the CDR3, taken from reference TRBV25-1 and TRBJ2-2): EADIYQTPRYLVIGTGKKITLECSQTMGHDKMYWYQQDPGMELHLIHYSYGVNSTEKGDLSSESTVSRIRTEHFPLTLESARPSHTSQYLCASSELGQPNTGELFFGEGSRLTVL.